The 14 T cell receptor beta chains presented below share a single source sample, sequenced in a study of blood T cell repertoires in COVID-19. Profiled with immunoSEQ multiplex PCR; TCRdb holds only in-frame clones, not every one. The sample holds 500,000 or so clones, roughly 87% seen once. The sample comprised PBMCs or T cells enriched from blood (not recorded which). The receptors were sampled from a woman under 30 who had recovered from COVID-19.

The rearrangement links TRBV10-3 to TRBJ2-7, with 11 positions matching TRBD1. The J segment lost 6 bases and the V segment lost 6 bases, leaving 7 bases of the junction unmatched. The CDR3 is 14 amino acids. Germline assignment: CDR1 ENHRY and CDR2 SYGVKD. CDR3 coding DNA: TGTGCCATCAGCGGGGACAGGGGGTCCACCGAGCAGTACTTC. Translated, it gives CAISGDRGSTEQYF.

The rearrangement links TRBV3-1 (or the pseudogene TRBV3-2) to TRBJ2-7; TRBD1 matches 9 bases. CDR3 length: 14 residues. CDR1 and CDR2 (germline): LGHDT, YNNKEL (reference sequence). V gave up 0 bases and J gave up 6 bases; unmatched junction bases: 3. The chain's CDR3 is CASSQDRTGAEQYF. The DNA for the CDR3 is TGTGCCAGCAGCCAAGATAGGACAGGGGCCGAGCAGTACTTC.

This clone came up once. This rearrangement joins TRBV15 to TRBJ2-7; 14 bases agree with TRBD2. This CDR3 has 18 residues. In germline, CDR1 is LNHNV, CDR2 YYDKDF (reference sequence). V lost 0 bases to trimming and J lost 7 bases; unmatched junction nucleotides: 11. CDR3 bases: TGTGCCACCAGCAGAGATAAGGGACTAGCGGGGGCGTCTCTAGAGCAGTACTTC. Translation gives CATSRDKGLAGASLEQYF.

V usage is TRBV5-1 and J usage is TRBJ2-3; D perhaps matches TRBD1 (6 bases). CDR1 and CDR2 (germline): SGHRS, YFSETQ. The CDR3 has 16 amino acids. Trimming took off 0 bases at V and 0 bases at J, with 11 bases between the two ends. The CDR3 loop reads CASSLEGTTSTDTQYF. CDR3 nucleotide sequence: TGCGCCAGCAGCTTGGAAGGGACAACTAGCACAGATACGCAGTATTTT.

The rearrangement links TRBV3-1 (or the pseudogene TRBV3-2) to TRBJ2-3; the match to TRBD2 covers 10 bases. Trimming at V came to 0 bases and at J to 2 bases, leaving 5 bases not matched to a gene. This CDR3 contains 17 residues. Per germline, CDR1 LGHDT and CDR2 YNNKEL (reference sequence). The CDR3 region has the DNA TGTGCCAGCAGCCAAGAACTAGCGGGGCTCAACACAGATACGCAGTATTTT. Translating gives CASSQELAGLNTDTQYF.

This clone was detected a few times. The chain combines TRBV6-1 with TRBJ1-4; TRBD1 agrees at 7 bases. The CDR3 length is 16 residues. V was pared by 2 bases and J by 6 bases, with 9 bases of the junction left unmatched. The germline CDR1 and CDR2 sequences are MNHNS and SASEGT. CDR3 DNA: TGTGCCAGCAGTGAACCGCGGACAGGTGGCGATGAAAAACTGTTTTTT. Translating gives CASSEPRTGGDEKLFF.

In nucleotides, the CDR3 is TGTGCCATCAGTGAGTCCCCAACCGGACAGGGGGCGGGAAACACCATATATTTT. This translates into CAISESPTGQGAGNTIYF. The genes are TRBV10-3 and TRBJ1-3; TRBD1 aligns across 11 bases. Losses at the gene ends were 0 bases for V and 4 bases for J; bases not matched to a gene: 8. Germline CDR1 reads ENHRY; CDR2 reads SYGVKD. This CDR3 has 18 residues.

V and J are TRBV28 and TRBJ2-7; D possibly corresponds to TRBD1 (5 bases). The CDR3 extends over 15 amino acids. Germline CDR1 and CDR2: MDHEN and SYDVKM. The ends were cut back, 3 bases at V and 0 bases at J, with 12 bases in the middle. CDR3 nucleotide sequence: TGTGCCAGCAGTTTCCAGGGTGGAAGCTCCTACGAGCAGTACTTC. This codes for CASSFQGGSSYEQYF.

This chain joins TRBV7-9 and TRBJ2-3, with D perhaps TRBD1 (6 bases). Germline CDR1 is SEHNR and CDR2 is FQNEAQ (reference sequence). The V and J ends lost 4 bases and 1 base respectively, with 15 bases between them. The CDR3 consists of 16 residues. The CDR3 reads CASSSGARGGTDTQYF. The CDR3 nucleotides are TGTGCCAGCAGCTCCGGGGCCAGGGGCGGCACAGATACGCAGTATTTT.

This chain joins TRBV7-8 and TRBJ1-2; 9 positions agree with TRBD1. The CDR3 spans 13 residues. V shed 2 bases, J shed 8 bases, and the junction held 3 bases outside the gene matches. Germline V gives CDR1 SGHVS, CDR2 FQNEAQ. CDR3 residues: CASSLRGQGGYTF. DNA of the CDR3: TGTGCCAGCAGCTTAAGAGGACAGGGGGGCTACACCTTC.

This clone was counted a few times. The CDR3 DNA is TGTGCCAGCAGTTTACGGACTAGCGGGGGGGCCCCACGGTCTATCGAGCAGTACTTC. Amino acid sequence: CASSLRTSGGAPRSIEQYF. The chain links TRBV27 to TRBJ2-7, with 15 bases fitting TRBD2. The CDR3 spans 19 residues. V lost 2 bases to trimming and J lost 6 bases; unmatched junction nucleotides: 14. CDR1 and CDR2 (germline): MNHEY, SMNVEV (reference sequence).

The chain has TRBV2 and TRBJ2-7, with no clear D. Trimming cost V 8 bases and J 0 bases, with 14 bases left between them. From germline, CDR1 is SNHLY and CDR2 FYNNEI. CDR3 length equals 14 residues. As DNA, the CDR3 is TGTGCCAGCCGATCAGGTGCCAACTCCTACGAGCAGTACTTC. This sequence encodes CASRSGANSYEQYF.

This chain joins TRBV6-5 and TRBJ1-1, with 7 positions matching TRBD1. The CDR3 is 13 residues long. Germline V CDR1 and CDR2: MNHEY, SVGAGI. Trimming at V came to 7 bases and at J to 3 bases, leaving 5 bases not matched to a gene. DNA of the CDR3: TGTGCCAGCACCGGGACAGACTACACTGAAGCTTTCTTT. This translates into CASTGTDYTEAFF.

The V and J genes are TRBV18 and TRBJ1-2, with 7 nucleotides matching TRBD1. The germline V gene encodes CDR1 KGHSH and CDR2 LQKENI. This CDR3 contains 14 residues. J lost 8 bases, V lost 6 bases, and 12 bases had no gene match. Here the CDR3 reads CASSLIDRADGYTF. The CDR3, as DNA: TGTGCCAGCTCTCTTATTGACAGGGCGGACGGCTACACCTTC.